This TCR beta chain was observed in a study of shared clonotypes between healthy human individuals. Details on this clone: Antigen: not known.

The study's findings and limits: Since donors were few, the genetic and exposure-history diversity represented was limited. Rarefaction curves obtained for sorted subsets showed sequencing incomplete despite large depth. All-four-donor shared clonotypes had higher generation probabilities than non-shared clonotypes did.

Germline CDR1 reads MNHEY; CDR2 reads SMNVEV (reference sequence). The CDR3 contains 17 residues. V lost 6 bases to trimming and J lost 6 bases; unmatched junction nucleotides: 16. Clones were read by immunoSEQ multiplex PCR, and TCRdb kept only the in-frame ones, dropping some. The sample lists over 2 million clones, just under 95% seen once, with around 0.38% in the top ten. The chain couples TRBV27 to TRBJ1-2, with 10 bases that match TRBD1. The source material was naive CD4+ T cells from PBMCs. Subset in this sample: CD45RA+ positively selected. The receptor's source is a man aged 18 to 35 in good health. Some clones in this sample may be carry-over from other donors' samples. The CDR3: CASSLRGGTGAENGYTF. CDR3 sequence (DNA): TGTGCCAGCAGCCTAAGAGGGGGGACAGGGGCTGAAAATGGCTACACCTTC.